This TCR beta chain was profiled in a study of neurological immune-mediated disorders. In every sequencing run, more than 190 million TCR-beta sequences were generated from 15-18 subjects. TCRdb ran MiXCR on the 5' RACE reads and lists one entry per CDR3 protein. There are roughly 34,000 distinct CDR3 sequences in the sample; about an eighth occur only once, and 2% to 2.5% lies in the top ten. Germline V CDR1 and CDR2: SGHRS, YFSETQ. V lost 4 bases and J lost 4; bases outside the gene matches: 7. The CDR3 is 15 residues long. This clonotype appeared many times. Its antigen is not known. Study-level findings and limits: Across subjects, no CDR3 amino acid sequence appeared in expanded clones of more than one subject, a finding that suggested private repertoires in all groups.

Time point of the sample: longitudinal time-point 2. Sequenced input: PBMCs. The chain carries TRBV5-1 and TRBJ2-1; 8 bases are shared with TRBD2. This sequence originates from a woman aged 40 to 50 in good health. CDR3 nucleotide sequence: TGCGCCAGCAGCCCCGCCGGGGGGGGATACAATGAGCAGTTCTTC. Encoded protein: CASSPAGGGYNEQFF. The variable domain in full, with the rest retrieved from reference TRBV5-1 and TRBJ2-1, is KAGVTQTPRYLIKTRGQQVTLSCSPISGHRSVSWYQQTPGQGLQFLFEYFSETQRNKGNFPGRFSGRQFSNSRSEMNVSTLELGDSALYLCASSPAGGGYNEQFFGPGTRLTVL.